The present T cell receptor (beta chain) was sequenced within a study of cytomegalovirus exposure and HLA in healthy donors. PCR used 60 Vbeta primers and 13 Jbeta primers. Sequencing used immunoSEQ multiplex PCR; TCRdb keeps in-frame clones, though not all of them. The repertoire includes 35,000 to 45,000 clones, 55% to 75% of them detected once, and 12% sits in the top ten. Overall study findings and caveats: With later analysis, a missense DCLRE1C variant became linked to TCR beta V- and J-gene trimming. Per published accounts, TCR beta sequences correctly predicted the HLA-A and HLA-B alleles of most subjects. High sensitivity and specificity were reportedly achieved when the classifier diagnosed cytomegalovirus status.

Worth noting for this clone: Its target is not known.

These donors, healthy bone marrow donors, were studied. CDR1 is LNHDA and CDR2 is SQIVND in the germline V gene (reference sequence). V was shortened by 10 bases and J by 6 bases, with 18 bases between the two germline ends. This CDR3 has 13 amino acids. The receptor's source is a man aged 55-75 years in good health and CMV-seropositive. Specimen: PBMCs. The rearrangement uses TRBV19 and TRBJ1-2; possibly TRBD1 for D (5 bases). CDR3 sequence (DNA): TGTGCCACCCTGGGGCGGGGGACCCATGGCTACACCTTC. Its translation is CATLGRGTHGYTF.